Listed below are T cell receptor beta chains from one sample, sequenced in a study of T-cell reconstitution after alpha-beta-depleted transplantation in children. Via MiXCR, TCRdb re-called the PCR reads, giving one row per CDR3 protein. Of approximately 350,000 distinct CDR3 sequences detected, 9% to 12% appear once; the ten largest clones hold roughly 2.5%. Specimen: PBMCs from the stem cell graft donor, collected from the stem cell graft. The receptors originated from a human donor who donated a stem cell graft to a child with acute lymphoblastic leukemia. CDR3s include the opening cysteine and the closing phenylalanine or tryptophan. Fields, in order: D gene, clone size, V gene, J gene, CDR3 DNA, CDR3 protein. A D gene is named only where the DNA matches it firmly. Size tells how often a clone was seen (once, few, many) or the class of an expanded clone, and some rows leave it out.

D: TRBD2; size: .; V: TRBV27; J: TRBJ2-2; DNA: TGTGCCAGCAGTTTAACCCTAGCGGGAGTGAGGACCGGGGAGCTGTTTTTT; CDR3: CASSLTLAGVRTGELFF
D: TRBD1; size: .; V: TRBV11-1; J: TRBJ2-7; DNA: TGTGCCAGCAGCTTCACAGGGGAGAAAAGGCGTCACTCCTACGAGCAGTACTTC; CDR3: CASSFTGEKRRHSYEQYF
D: TRBD2; size: few; V: TRBV6-2/TRBV6-3; J: TRBJ2-3; DNA: TGTGCCAGCAGTTACCCTCTGGCGGGGGGCACAGATACGCAGTATTTT; CDR3: CASSYPLAGGTDTQYF
D: .; size: few; V: TRBV20-1; J: TRBJ1-1; DNA: TGCAGTGCTAGAGGGGGCAGATCGAACACTGAAGCTTTCTTT; CDR3: CSARGGRSNTEAFF
D: TRBD2; size: few; V: TRBV29-1; J: TRBJ2-1; DNA: TGCAGCGTGATTCTTGGGACTAGCGGGAGTGGGGGCCGGGGCAATGAGCAGTTCTTC; CDR3: CSVILGTSGSGGRGNEQFF
D: .; size: .; V: TRBV28; J: TRBJ2-7; DNA: TGTGCCAGCAGTTTGAACCCCGGGACAGCGGGTACCTACGAGCAGTACTTC; CDR3: CASSLNPGTAGTYEQYF
D: TRBD2; size: .; V: TRBV6-4; J: TRBJ2-7; DNA: TGTGCCATCAGCTCCATTCCCGGGACTACCTTAACCCATCGCGAGCAGTACTTC; CDR3: CAISSIPGTTLTHREQYF
D: TRBD1; size: .; V: TRBV7-9; J: TRBJ2-7; DNA: TGTGCCAGCAGCTCGACAGGGCACGAGCAGTACTTC; CDR3: CASSSTGHEQYF
D: .; size: .; V: TRBV12-3/TRBV12-4; J: TRBJ2-4; DNA: TGTGCCAGCAGTTTATCAAGGAAAAACATTCAGTACTTC; CDR3: CASSLSRKNIQYF
D: TRBD2; size: .; V: TRBV7-8; J: TRBJ2-5; DNA: TGTGCCAGCAGCCCTAGCGGGAGGGCCAGGGAGACCCAGTACTTC; CDR3: CASSPSGRARETQYF
D: TRBD2; size: .; V: TRBV6-4; J: TRBJ2-1; DNA: TGTGCCAGCAGTGACTCCGCTAGCGGGAGCACCCGTGAGCAGTTCTTC; CDR3: CASSDSASGSTREQFF
D: TRBD2; size: .; V: TRBV7-9; J: TRBJ2-7; DNA: TGTGCCAGTGCGGGGGCCTACGAGCAGTACTTC; CDR3: CASAGAYEQYF
D: .; size: few; V: TRBV25-1; J: TRBJ1-1; DNA: TGTGCCAGCAGTGCCTGGGGGTCCGGGCGAGTGACTGAAGCTTTCTTT; CDR3: CASSAWGSGRVTEAFF
D: TRBD1; size: many; V: TRBV4-3; J: TRBJ2-7; DNA: TGCGCCAGCAGCCGGGGGACAGGGGGCGCGGACGAGCAGTACTTC; CDR3: CASSRGTGGADEQYF
D: .; size: .; V: TRBV12-3/TRBV12-4; J: TRBJ1-2; DNA: TGTGCCAGCAGTTTACGTCCTGGGCAGGCCTCCTATGGCTACACCTTC; CDR3: CASSLRPGQASYGYTF
D: .; size: .; V: TRBV3-1; J: TRBJ2-2; DNA: TGTGCCAGCCATGGGGGATACGACACCGGGGAGCTGTTTTTT; CDR3: CASHGGYDTGELFF
D: TRBD2; size: .; V: TRBV5-6; J: TRBJ2-3; DNA: TGTGCCAGCAAAGAACTAGCGGGAGTAGATACGCAGTATTTT; CDR3: CASKELAGVDTQYF
D: .; size: few; V: TRBV20-1; J: TRBJ2-1; DNA: TGCAGTGCTCAACGGGCCTTTGGTGAGCAGTTCTTC; CDR3: CSAQRAFGEQFF
D: TRBD2; size: .; V: TRBV7-9; J: TRBJ2-5; DNA: TGTGCCAGCAGCAATAGCGGGAGGTACCAAGAGACCCAGTACTTC; CDR3: CASSNSGRYQETQYF
D: TRBD2; size: few; V: TRBV11-2; J: TRBJ2-5; DNA: TGTGCCAGCAGCATACGGACTAGCGGGGAGACCCAGTACTTC; CDR3: CASSIRTSGETQYF
D: TRBD2; size: .; V: TRBV11-2; J: TRBJ2-7; DNA: TGTGCCAGCAGAAGCGGGACGGAAGGCGAGCAGTACTTC; CDR3: CASRSGTEGEQYF
D: .; size: few; V: TRBV5-1; J: TRBJ1-1; DNA: TGCGCCAGCAGCTTGTTTGCAGGGGTACGGAACACTGAAGCTTTCTTT; CDR3: CASSLFAGVRNTEAFF
D: .; size: few; V: TRBV4-3; J: TRBJ1-1; DNA: TGCGCCAGCAGCCAAGGGAGCACTGAAGCTTTCTTT; CDR3: CASSQGSTEAFF
D: TRBD1; size: .; V: TRBV12-3/TRBV12-4; J: TRBJ1-4; DNA: TGTGCCAGCAGCGGGACAGGGGGATTTGAAAAACTGTTTTTT; CDR3: CASSGTGGFEKLFF
D: TRBD1; size: .; V: TRBV7-9; J: TRBJ2-1; DNA: TGTGCCAGCAGCTTAGCGGGTTACAGGGGCCACAATGAGCAGTTCTTC; CDR3: CASSLAGYRGHNEQFF
D: TRBD1; size: many; V: TRBV5-1; J: TRBJ2-7; DNA: TGCGCCAGCAGCACCGGGACAGGGGGAACCCACGAGCAGTACTTC; CDR3: CASSTGTGGTHEQYF
D: TRBD2; size: few; V: TRBV4-1; J: TRBJ2-1; DNA: TGCGCCAGCAGCCAAGAGCTAGCGGGAGTTTCCAATGAGCAGTTCTTC; CDR3: CASSQELAGVSNEQFF
D: TRBD2; size: .; V: TRBV11-2; J: TRBJ2-5; DNA: TGTGCCAGCAGCTTAGAAATGGGGGGAGGGACCAGGGCCCAGTACTTC; CDR3: CASSLEMGGGTRAQYF